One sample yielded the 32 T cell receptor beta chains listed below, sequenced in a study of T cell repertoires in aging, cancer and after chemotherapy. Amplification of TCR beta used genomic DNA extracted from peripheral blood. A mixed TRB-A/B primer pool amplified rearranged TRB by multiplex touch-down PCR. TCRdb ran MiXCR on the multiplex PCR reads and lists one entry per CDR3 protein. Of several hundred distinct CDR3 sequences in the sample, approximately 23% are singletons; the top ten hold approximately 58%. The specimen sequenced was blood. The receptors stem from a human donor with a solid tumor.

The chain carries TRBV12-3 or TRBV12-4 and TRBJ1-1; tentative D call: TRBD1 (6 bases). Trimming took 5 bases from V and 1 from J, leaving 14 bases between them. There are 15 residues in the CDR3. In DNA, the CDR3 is TGTGCCAGCAGTATACACAGGGCGACGAACACTGAAGCTTTCTTT. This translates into CASSIHRATNTEAFF.

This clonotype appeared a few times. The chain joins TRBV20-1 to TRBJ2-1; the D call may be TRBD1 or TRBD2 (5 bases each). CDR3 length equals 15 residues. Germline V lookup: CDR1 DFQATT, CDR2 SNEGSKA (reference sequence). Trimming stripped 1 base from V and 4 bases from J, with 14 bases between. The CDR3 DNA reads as TGCAGTGCTAGAGGGCCGGGACGGGGATACAATGAGCAGTTCTTC. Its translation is CSARGPGRGYNEQFF.

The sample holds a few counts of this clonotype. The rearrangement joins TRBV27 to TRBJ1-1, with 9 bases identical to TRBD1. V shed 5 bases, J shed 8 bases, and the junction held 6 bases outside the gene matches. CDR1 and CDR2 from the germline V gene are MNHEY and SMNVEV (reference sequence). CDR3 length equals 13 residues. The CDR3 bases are TGTGCCAGCAGTCGGCCGGGGACAGGGGAAGCTTTCTTT. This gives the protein CASSRPGTGEAFF.

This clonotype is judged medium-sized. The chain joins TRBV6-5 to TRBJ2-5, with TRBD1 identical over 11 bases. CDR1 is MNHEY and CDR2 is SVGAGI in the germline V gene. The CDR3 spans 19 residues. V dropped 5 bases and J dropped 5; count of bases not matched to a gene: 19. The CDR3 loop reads CASSEAGQGGFWKSETQYF. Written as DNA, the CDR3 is TGTGCCAGCAGTGAGGCGGGACAGGGGGGATTCTGGAAATCGGAGACCCAGTACTTC.

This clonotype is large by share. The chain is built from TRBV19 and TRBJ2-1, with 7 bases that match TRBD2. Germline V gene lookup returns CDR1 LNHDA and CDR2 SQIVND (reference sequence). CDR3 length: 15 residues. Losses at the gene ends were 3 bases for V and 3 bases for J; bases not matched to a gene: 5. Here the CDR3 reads CASSMRGGSYNEQFF. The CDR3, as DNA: TGTGCCAGTAGTATGAGGGGCGGGAGCTACAATGAGCAGTTCTTC. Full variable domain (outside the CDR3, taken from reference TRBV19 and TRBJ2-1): DGGITQSPKYLFRKEGQNVTLSCEQNLNHDAMYWYRQDPGQGLRLIYYSQIVNDFQKGDIAEGYSVSREKKESFPLTVTSAQKNPTAFYLCASSMRGGSYNEQFFGPGTRLTVL.

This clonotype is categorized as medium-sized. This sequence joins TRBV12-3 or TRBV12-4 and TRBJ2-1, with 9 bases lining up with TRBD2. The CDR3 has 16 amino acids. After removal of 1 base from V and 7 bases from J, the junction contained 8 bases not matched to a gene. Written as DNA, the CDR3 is TGTGCCAGCAGTTTAGTCGGCGGGGGGGCCAGGAATGAGCAGTTCTTC. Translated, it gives CASSLVGGGARNEQFF.

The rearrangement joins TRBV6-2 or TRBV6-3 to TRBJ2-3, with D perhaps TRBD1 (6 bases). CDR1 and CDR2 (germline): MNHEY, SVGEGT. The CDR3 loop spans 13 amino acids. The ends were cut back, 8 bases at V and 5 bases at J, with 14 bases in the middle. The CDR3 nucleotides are TGTGCCAGCGCTCGGACAGAAGAAGATACGCAGTATTTT. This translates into CASARTEEDTQYF.

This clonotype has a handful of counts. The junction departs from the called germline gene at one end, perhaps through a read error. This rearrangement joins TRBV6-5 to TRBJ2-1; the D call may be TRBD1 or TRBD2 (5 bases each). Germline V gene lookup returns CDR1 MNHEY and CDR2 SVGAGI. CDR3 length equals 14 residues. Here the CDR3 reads CAISEPLSGREQFF. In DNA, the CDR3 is TGTGCCATCAGTGAGCCATTGTCGGGGCGCGAGCAGTTCTTC.

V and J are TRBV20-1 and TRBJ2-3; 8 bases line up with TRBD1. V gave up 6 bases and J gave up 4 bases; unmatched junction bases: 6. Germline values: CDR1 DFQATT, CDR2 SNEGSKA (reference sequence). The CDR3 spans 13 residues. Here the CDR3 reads CSARRQGPDTQYF. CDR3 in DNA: TGCAGTGCACGGAGACAGGGGCCAGATACGCAGTATTTT.

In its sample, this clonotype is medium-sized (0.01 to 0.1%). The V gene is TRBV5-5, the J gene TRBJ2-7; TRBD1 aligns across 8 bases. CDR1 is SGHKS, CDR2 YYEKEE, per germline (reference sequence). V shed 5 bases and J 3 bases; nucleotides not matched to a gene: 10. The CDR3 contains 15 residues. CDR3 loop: CASSSSDRGRYEQYF. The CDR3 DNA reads TGTGCCAGCAGTTCTTCAGACAGGGGCCGCTACGAGCAGTACTTC. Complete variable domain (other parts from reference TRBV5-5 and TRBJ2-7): DAGVTQSPTHLIKTRGQQVTLRCSPISGHKSVSWYQQVLGQGPQFIFQYYEKEERGRGNFPDRFSARQFPNYSSELNVNALLLGDSALYLCASSSSDRGRYEQYFGPGTRLTVT.

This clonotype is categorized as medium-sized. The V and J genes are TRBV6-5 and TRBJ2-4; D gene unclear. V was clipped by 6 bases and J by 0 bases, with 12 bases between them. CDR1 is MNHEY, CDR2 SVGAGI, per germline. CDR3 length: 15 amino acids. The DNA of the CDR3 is TGTGCCAGCAGAACAAACGCCATAGCCAAAAACATTCAGTACTTC. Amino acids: CASRTNAIAKNIQYF.

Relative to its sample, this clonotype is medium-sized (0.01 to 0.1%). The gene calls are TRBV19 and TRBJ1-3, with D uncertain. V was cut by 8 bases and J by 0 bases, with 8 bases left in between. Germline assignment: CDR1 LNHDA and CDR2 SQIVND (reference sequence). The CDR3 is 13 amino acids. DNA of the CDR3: TGTGCCAGTGTCCCCAACTCTGGAAACACCATATATTTT. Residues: CASVPNSGNTIYF.

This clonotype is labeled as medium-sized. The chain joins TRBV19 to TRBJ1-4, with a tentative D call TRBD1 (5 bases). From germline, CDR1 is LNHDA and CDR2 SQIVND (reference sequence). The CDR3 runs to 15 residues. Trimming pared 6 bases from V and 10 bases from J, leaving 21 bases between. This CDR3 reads CASSPPGLESAKLFF. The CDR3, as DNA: TGTGCCAGTAGCCCCCCGGGACTAGAAAGCGCAAAACTGTTTTTT. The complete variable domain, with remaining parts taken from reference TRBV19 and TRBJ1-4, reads DGGITQSPKYLFRKEGQNVTLSCEQNLNHDAMYWYRQDPGQGLRLIYYSQIVNDFQKGDIAEGYSVSREKKESFPLTVTSAQKNPTAFYLCASSPPGLESAKLFFGSGTQLSVL.

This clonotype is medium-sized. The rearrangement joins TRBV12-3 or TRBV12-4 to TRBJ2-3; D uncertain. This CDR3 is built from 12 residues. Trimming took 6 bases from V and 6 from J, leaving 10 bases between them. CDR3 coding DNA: TGTGCCAGCAGCTACTTCGGCGATACGCAGTATTTT. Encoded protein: CASSYFGDTQYF.

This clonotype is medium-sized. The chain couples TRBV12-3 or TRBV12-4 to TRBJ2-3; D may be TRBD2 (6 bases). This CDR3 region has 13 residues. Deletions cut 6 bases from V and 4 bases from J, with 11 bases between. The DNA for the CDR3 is TGTGCCAGCAGCCGGAGGGGCGCAGATACGCAGTATTTT. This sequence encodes CASSRRGADTQYF.

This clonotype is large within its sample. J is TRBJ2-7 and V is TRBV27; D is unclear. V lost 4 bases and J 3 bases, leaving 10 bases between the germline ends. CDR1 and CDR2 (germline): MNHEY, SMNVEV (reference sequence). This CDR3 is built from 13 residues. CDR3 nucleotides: TGTGCCAGCAGTTACCGCACGGGCTACGAGCAGTACTTC. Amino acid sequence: CASSYRTGYEQYF.

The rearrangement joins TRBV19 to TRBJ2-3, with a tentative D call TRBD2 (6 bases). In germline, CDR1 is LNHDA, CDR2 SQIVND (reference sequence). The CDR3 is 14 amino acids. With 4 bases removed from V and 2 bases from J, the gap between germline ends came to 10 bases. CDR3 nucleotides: TGTGCCAGTAGTACGGGCGGGAACACAGATACGCAGTATTTT. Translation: CASSTGGNTDTQYF.

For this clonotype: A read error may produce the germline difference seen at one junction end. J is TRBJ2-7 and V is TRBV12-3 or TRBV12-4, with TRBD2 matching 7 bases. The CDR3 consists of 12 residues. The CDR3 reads CASSEAKRDSSF. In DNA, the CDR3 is TGTGCCAGCAGTGAAGCGAAGCGGGACTCAAGCTTC.

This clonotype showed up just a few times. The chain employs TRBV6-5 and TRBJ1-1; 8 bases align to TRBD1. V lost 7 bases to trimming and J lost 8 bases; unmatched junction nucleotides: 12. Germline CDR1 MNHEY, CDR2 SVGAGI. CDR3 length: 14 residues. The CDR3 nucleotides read TGTGCCAGCACCCGCCGACAGGGGCGGGGGGAAGCTTTCTTT. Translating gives CASTRRQGRGEAFF.

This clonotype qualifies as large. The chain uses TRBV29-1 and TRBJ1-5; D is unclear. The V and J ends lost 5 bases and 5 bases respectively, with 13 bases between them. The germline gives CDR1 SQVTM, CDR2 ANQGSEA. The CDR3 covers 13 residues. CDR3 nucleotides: TGCAGCGTTTTTGTGGGCGGTGATCAGCCCCAGCATTTT. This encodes CSVFVGGDQPQHF.

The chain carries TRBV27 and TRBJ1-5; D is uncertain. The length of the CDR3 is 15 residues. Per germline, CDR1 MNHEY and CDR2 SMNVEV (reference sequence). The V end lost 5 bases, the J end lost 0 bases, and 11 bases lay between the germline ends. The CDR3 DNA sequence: TGTGCCAGCAGTGTCAGGAGCCTTAGCAATCAGCCCCAGCATTTT. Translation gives CASSVRSLSNQPQHF.

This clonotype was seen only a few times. The CDR3: CASSPGQGGQPQHF. CDR3 DNA sequence: TGTGCCAGCTCACCAGGACAGGGGGGACAGCCCCAGCATTTT. The V and J genes are TRBV18 and TRBJ1-5; 10 nucleotides align to TRBD1. This CDR3 contains 14 residues. V shed 2 bases and J 7 bases; nucleotides not matched to a gene: 2. The germline gives CDR1 KGHSH, CDR2 LQKENI.

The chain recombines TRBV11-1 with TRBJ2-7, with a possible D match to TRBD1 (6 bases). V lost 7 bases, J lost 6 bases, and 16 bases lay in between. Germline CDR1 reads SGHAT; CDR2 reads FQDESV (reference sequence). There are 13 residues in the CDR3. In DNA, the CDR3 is TGTGCCAGCACCCCAGGGGCCACGGGCGAGCAGTACTTC. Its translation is CASTPGATGEQYF.

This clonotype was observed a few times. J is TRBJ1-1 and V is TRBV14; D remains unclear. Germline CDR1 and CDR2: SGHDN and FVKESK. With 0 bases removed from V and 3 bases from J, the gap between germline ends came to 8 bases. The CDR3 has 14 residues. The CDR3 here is CASSQEPRDTEAFF. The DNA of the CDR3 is TGTGCCAGCAGCCAAGAACCGAGGGACACTGAAGCTTTCTTT.

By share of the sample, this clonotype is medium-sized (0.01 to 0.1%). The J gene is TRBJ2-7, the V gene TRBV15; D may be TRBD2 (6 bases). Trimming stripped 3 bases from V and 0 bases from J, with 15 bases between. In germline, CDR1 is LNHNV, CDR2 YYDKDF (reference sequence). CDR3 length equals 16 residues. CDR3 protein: CATSSHVYGSSYEQYF. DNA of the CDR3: TGTGCCACCAGCAGTCATGTATACGGGAGCTCCTACGAGCAGTACTTC.

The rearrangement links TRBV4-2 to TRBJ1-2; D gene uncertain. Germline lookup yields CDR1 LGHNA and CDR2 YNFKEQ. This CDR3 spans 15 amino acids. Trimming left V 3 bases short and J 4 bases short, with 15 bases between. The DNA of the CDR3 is TGTGCCAGCAGCCACCCGGGTCTTAGTGGCTATGGCTACACCTTC. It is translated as CASSHPGLSGYGYTF.

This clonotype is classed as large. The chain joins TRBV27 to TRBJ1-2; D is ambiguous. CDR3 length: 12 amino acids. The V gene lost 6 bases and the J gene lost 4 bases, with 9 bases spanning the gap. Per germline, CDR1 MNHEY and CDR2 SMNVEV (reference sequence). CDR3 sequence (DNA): TGTGCCAGCAGGGAGGCCACCTATGGCTACACCTTC. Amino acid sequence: CASREATYGYTF.

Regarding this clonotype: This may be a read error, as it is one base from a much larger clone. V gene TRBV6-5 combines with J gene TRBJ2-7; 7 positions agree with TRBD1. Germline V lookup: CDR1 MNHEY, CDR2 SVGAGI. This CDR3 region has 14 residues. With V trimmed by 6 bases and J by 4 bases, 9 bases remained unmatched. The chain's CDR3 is CASSPPGQRYEQYF. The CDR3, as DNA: TGTGCCAGCAGCCCACCGGGACAGAGATACGAGCAGTACTTC.

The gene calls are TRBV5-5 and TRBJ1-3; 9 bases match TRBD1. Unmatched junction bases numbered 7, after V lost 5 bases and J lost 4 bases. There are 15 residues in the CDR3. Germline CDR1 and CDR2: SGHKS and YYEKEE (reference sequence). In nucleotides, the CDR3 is TGTGCCAGCAGTACACAGGGGGCTTCGGGAAACACCATATATTTT. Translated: CASSTQGASGNTIYF.

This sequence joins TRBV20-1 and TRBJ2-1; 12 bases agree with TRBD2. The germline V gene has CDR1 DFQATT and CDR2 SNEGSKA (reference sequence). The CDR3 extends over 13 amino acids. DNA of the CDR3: TGCAGGTGGGGACTAGCGGGTGACAATGAGCAGTTCTTC. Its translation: CRWGLAGDNEQFF.

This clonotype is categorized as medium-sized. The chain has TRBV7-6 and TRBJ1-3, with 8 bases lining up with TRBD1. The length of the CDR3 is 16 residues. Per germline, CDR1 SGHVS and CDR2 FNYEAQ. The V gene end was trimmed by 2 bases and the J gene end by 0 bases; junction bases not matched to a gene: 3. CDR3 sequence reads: CASSLSTGGSGNTIYF. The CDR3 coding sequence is TGTGCCAGCAGCTTAAGTACAGGGGGCTCTGGAAACACCATATATTTT.

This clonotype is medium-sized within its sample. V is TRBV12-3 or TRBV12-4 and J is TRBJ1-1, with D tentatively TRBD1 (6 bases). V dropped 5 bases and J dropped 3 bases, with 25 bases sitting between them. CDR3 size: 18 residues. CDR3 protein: CASSRYSRGRGWDTEAFF. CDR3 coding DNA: TGTGCCAGCAGTCGTTACTCCAGGGGAAGAGGATGGGACACTGAAGCTTTCTTT.